Listed here are 31 T cell receptor beta chains from one sample, sequenced in a study of cytomegalovirus exposure and HLA in healthy donors (TCRdb year 2017). Libraries were constructed by the immunoSEQ multiplex PCR assay. TCRdb limited this immuneACCESS table to in-frame rearrangements with V and J called. A share of clones is missing; checked studies link under half to unresolved V genes, and the rest is unexplained. Recorded for this sample are 250,000 to 400,000 clones; around 87% of them occurred a single time. The top ten clones comprise roughly 1.2% of the sample. The material sequenced was PBMCs. Receptor source: a woman between 25 and 40 years old in good health and CMV-seropositive.

The chain couples TRBV5-1 to TRBJ2-1; 8 bases fit TRBD2. The V gene's germline CDR1 is SGHRS and CDR2 YFSETQ. This CDR3 is built from 16 residues. The trim removed 4 bases at V and 4 bases at J, leaving 10 bases unmatched. The DNA of the CDR3 is TGCGCCAGCAGCGCCTCGGGGCGGGGGGTATACAATGAGCAGTTCTTC. Its translation: CASSASGRGVYNEQFF.

The rearrangement links TRBV18 to TRBJ2-5; D could derive from TRBD1 or TRBD2 (5 bases each). This CDR3 is built from 14 residues. Trimming left V 4 bases short and J 2 bases short, with 11 bases between. Looked up from germline, CDR1 is KGHSH and CDR2 is LQKENI. This chain's CDR3 is CASSRTGAQETQYF. The DNA of the CDR3 is TGTGCCAGCTCACGAACCGGGGCTCAAGAGACCCAGTACTTC.

The chain is built from TRBV27 and TRBJ2-1; D assignment may be TRBD1 or TRBD2 (5 bases each). Trimming took 8 bases from V and 2 from J, leaving 10 bases between them. Germline CDR1 is MNHEY and CDR2 is SMNVEV (reference sequence). This CDR3 has 13 amino acids. The CDR3 reads CASEGPAYNEQFF. The CDR3 region has the DNA TGTGCCAGCGAGGGACCAGCCTACAATGAGCAGTTCTTC.

J is TRBJ1-2 and V is TRBV9; tentatively, D is TRBD1 (6 bases). The ends were cut back, 4 bases at V and 6 bases at J, with 10 bases in the middle. The CDR3 contains 12 residues. The germline gives CDR1 SGDLS, CDR2 YYNGEE. The CDR3 loop reads CASSKRGDGYTF. The CDR3 bases are TGTGCCAGCAGCAAAAGGGGGGATGGCTACACCTTC.

This chain uses TRBV6-6 with TRBJ2-7, with unresolved D. V gave up 9 bases and J gave up 2 bases, with 14 bases separating them. The CDR3 has 13 amino acids. CDR1 and CDR2 from the germline V gene are MNHNY and SVGAGI (reference sequence). The CDR3 bases are TGTGCCAGTCAACGGTCGGCGACCTACGAGCAGTACTTC. It is translated as CASQRSATYEQYF.

In this sample, this clone turned up once. V is TRBV29-1 and J is TRBJ2-5; TRBD2 might be the D (6 bases). The length of the CDR3 is 12 residues. Germline V gene data show CDR1 as SQVTM and CDR2 as ANQGSEA. Trimming stripped 5 bases from V and 5 bases from J, with 12 bases between. The CDR3 region has the DNA TGCAGCGTTCCCCAGGGAGGCGAGACCCAGTACTTC. Protein product: CSVPQGGETQYF.

V usage is TRBV11-2 and J usage is TRBJ2-1; 8 bases are shared with TRBD2. V dropped 5 bases and J dropped 5; count of bases not matched to a gene: 8. The CDR3 runs 15 residues. The V gene's germline CDR1 is SGHAT and CDR2 FQNNGV. CDR3 bases: TGTGCCAGCAGCCCCGGACTAGCTGATAACAATGAGCAGTTCTTC. It is translated as CASSPGLADNNEQFF.

The chain employs TRBV9 and TRBJ1-6; 10 positions match TRBD1. Per germline, CDR1 SGDLS and CDR2 YYNGEE. This CDR3 region has 17 residues. V lost 2 bases to trimming and J lost 7 bases; unmatched junction nucleotides: 9. For the CDR3, the DNA is TGTGCCAGCAGCGTTGGCCATGGGACAGGGGAAAATTCACCCCTCCACTTT. It codes for CASSVGHGTGENSPLHF.

Only a few counts were recorded for this clone. The genes are TRBV19 and TRBJ1-3, with unresolved D. Germline CDR1 LNHDA, CDR2 SQIVND (reference sequence). This CDR3 has 13 amino acids. V was pared by 9 bases and J by 0 bases, with 9 bases between. CDR3 DNA: TGTGCCAGCCCCCGGTACTCTGGAAACACCATATATTTT. This codes for CASPRYSGNTIYF.

V gene TRBV4-3 combines with J gene TRBJ2-3, with D perhaps matching TRBD2 (6 bases). V was clipped by 1 base and J by 5 bases, with 13 bases between them. The germline V gene has CDR1 LGHNA and CDR2 YSLEER. The CDR3 spans 15 residues. The CDR3 protein is CASSQAASSVDTQYF. The CDR3 coding sequence is TGCGCCAGCAGCCAAGCGGCGTCTAGCGTAGATACGCAGTATTTT.

V usage is TRBV2 and J usage is TRBJ2-1; no reliable D call. CDR3 length: 14 residues. Trimming pared 4 bases from V and 5 bases from J, leaving 12 bases between. The germline V gene encodes CDR1 SNHLY and CDR2 FYNNEI. The CDR3 region is CASSGNGFDNEQFF. The CDR3 region has the DNA TGTGCCAGCAGTGGGAATGGGTTCGACAATGAGCAGTTCTTC.

This rearrangement joins TRBV6-4 to TRBJ2-7; TRBD1 matches 8 bases. Trimming took 3 bases from V and 8 from J; bases not matched to a gene: 12. Germline assignment: CDR1 MRHNA and CDR2 SNTAGT. The CDR3 has 15 residues. CDR3 DNA sequence: TGTGCCAGCAGTGATTCAGACAGGGGCGATCCCAAGCAGTACTTC. Translated: CASSDSDRGDPKQYF.

This clone was recorded once. The genes are TRBV11-2 and TRBJ2-5; possibly TRBD2 for D (6 bases). This CDR3 comprises 16 residues. In germline, CDR1 is SGHAT, CDR2 FQNNGV. The germline V and J ends were trimmed by 1 base and 4 bases, with 16 bases remaining between them. The CDR3 reads CASSLGLAVGGETQYF. The CDR3 nucleotides read TGTGCCAGCAGCTTAGGTCTCGCGGTGGGGGGAGAGACCCAGTACTTC. The full variable domain, completed using reference TRBV11-2 and TRBJ2-5, is EAGVAQSPRYKIIEKRQSVAFWCNPISGHATLYWYQQILGQGPKLLIQFQNNGVVDDSQLPKDRFSAERLKGVDSTLKIQPAKLEDSAVYLCASSLGLAVGGETQYFGPGTRLLVL.

A note on this clone: The sample carries other DNA sequences with the same CDR3. The chain uses TRBV2 and TRBJ2-1; D is unclear. The germline V gene encodes CDR1 SNHLY and CDR2 FYNNEI. Trimming shortened V by 7 bases and J by 7 bases, and 8 bases separated the two germline ends. The CDR3 has 11 amino acids. CDR3 in amino acids: CASMGRNEQFF. DNA for the CDR3: TGTGCCAGCATGGGTAGAAATGAGCAGTTCTTC.

A remark on this clone: Other DNA variants within this sample encode the same CDR3. The V call is TRBV27, the J call TRBJ2-7, with D possibly being TRBD1 or TRBD2 (6 bases each). Deletions cut 1 base from V and 1 base from J, with 8 bases between. The CDR3 length is 14 residues. CDR1 and CDR2 (germline): MNHEY, SMNVEV (reference sequence). The CDR3 loop reads CASSLLGGSYEQYF. CDR3 bases: TGTGCCAGCAGTTTATTAGGGGGGTCCTACGAGCAGTACTTC.

The rearrangement joins TRBV7-8 to TRBJ2-6; perhaps TRBD2 as D (5 bases). The CDR3 consists of 17 residues. CDR1 is SGHVS, CDR2 FQNEAQ, per germline. Trimming cost V 0 bases and J 1 base, with 10 bases left between them. The CDR3 spells CASSLAWRRSGANVLTF. The CDR3 DNA reads as TGTGCCAGCAGCTTAGCTTGGCGGAGGTCTGGGGCCAACGTCCTGACTTTC.

The chain recombines TRBV9 with TRBJ1-6, with D tentatively TRBD1 (5 bases). The CDR3 length is 17 residues. In germline, CDR1 is SGDLS, CDR2 YYNGEE. Trimming left V 0 bases short and J 0 bases short, with 10 bases between. CDR3 in amino acids: CASSVDRGSSYNSPLHF. In DNA, the CDR3 is TGTGCCAGCAGCGTAGATCGGGGGAGCTCCTATAATTCACCCCTCCACTTT.

The chain carries TRBV7-9 and TRBJ2-5; a weak D match, TRBD2 (5 bases). CDR3 length: 15 amino acids. Looked up from germline, CDR1 is SEHNR and CDR2 is FQNEAQ (reference sequence). Deletions cut 0 bases from V and 5 bases from J, with 13 bases between. The DNA for the CDR3 is TGTGCCAGCAGCTTAGCCACATCCCCGGGGGAGACCCAGTACTTC. Translating it yields CASSLATSPGETQYF.

The rearrangement joins TRBV7-7 to TRBJ2-1; D is ambiguous. The germline V and J ends were trimmed by 5 bases and 7 bases, with 15 bases remaining between them. Germline-derived CDR1 and CDR2 are SSHAT and FNYEAQ (reference sequence). The CDR3 covers 14 residues. The CDR3 spells CASSPSRALNEQFF. The CDR3 DNA reads as TGTGCCAGCAGCCCCTCCCGGGCCCTTAATGAGCAGTTCTTC.

The chain has TRBV5-6 and TRBJ2-7; D tentatively reads TRBD1 or TRBD2 (6 bases each). V was clipped by 4 bases and J by 7 bases, with 18 bases between them. The CDR3 consists of 14 residues. In germline, CDR1 is SGHDT, CDR2 YYEEEE. The CDR3 spells CASSQVGGPGEQYF. CDR3 bases: TGTGCCAGCAGCCAAGTGGGGGGCCCGGGTGAGCAGTACTTC.

The chain recombines TRBV6-6 with TRBJ2-5; TRBD1 matches at 7 bases. V shed 10 bases, J shed 3 bases, and the junction held 17 bases outside the gene matches. Germline CDR1 is MNHNY and CDR2 is SVGAGI (reference sequence). The CDR3 sequence is 16 residues long. The DNA of the CDR3 is TGTGCCACCTCCGACAAACAGGGGTTTACGAAAGAGACCCAGTACTTC. Protein sequence: CATSDKQGFTKETQYF.

About this clone itself: The same CDR3 also results from other DNA sequences found in this sample. The rearrangement joins TRBV5-1 to TRBJ1-2; the D is unclear. Trimming cost V 4 bases and J 6 bases, with 10 bases left between them. Germline values: CDR1 SGHRS, CDR2 YFSETQ. This CDR3 comprises 12 residues. The CDR3 spells CASSLVGDGYTF. In nucleotides, the CDR3 is TGCGCCAGCAGCCTGGTCGGGGATGGCTACACCTTC.

This clone was counted once. The gene calls are TRBV2 and TRBJ1-3, with D maybe TRBD1 (5 bases). Germline V lookup: CDR1 SNHLY, CDR2 FYNNEI. Trimming removed 7 bases from V and 1 base from J, with 11 bases in between. This CDR3 is 14 amino acids long. DNA of the CDR3: TGTGCCAGCAATGAGGGGTGGTCTGGAAACACCATATATTTT. Its translation is CASNEGWSGNTIYF.

V gene TRBV20-1 combines with J gene TRBJ2-7; D remains ambiguous. Deletions cut 7 bases from V and 3 bases from J, with 10 bases between. This CDR3 is 11 amino acids long. The germline V gene encodes CDR1 DFQATT and CDR2 SNEGSKA (reference sequence). The CDR3 sequence: CSGVGDYEQYF. CDR3 DNA sequence: TGCAGTGGGGTCGGCGACTACGAGCAGTACTTC.

The chain is built from TRBV29-1 and TRBJ2-7; 10 bases map to TRBD1. The CDR3 is made up of 14 amino acids. Germline-derived CDR1 and CDR2 are SQVTM and ANQGSEA. Trimming at V came to 0 bases and at J to 3 bases, leaving 2 bases not matched to a gene. CDR3 amino acids: CSVEEGDRGYEQYF. CDR3 sequence (DNA): TGCAGCGTTGAAGAGGGGGACAGGGGCTACGAGCAGTACTTC.

The chain has TRBV7-2 and TRBJ1-2, with 7 bases identical to TRBD1. Per germline, CDR1 SGHTA and CDR2 FQGNSA. CDR3 length equals 18 residues. Trimming cost V 3 bases and J 4 bases; bases outside gene matches: 17. CDR3 in amino acids: CASSFRTQRDRSGYGYTF. DNA for the CDR3: TGTGCCAGCAGCTTTAGAACGCAAAGGGACAGATCTGGCTATGGCTACACCTTC.

J is TRBJ2-7 and V is TRBV7-2; either TRBD1 or TRBD2 may fit D (6 bases each). CDR1 is SGHTA, CDR2 FQGNSA, per germline. Trimming took off 5 bases at V and 2 bases at J, with 19 bases between the two ends. CDR3 size: 16 residues. This chain's CDR3 is CASSRRGGGGTYEQYF. The CDR3 bases are TGTGCCAGCAGCCGCCGGGGTGGAGGGGGGACCTACGAGCAGTACTTC.

This clone has a single count. This chain joins TRBV30 and TRBJ2-4; a possible D gene is TRBD2 (5 bases). V was shortened by 5 bases and J by 3 bases, with 17 bases between the two germline ends. CDR1 and CDR2 from the germline V gene are GTSNPN and SVGIG (reference sequence). The CDR3 is 15 residues long. For the CDR3, the DNA is TGTGCCTGGGAGGGATCCGGGATAGGCAAAAACATTCAGTACTTC. This sequence encodes CAWEGSGIGKNIQYF.

V usage is TRBV4-2 and J usage is TRBJ2-1; D call uncertain. From germline, CDR1 is LGHNA and CDR2 YNFKEQ. Trimming removed 0 bases from V and 0 bases from J, with 9 bases in between. The length of the CDR3 is 16 residues. CDR3 nucleotide sequence: TGTGCCAGCAGCCAAGACAGTAGGAGCTCCTACAATGAGCAGTTCTTC. Translating it yields CASSQDSRSSYNEQFF.

This chain links TRBV6-6 with TRBJ2-1; 9 bases agree with TRBD2. The trim removed 4 bases at V and 9 bases at J, leaving 7 bases unmatched. Germline CDR1 and CDR2: MNHNY and SVGAGI (reference sequence). This CDR3 comprises 14 residues. This CDR3 is CASSSLAGITEQFF. The CDR3 DNA sequence: TGTGCCAGCAGTTCCCTAGCGGGAATTACTGAGCAGTTCTTC.

The rearrangement joins TRBV27 to TRBJ2-2, with D possibly matching TRBD1 (6 bases). This CDR3 is built from 14 residues. Germline CDR1 reads MNHEY; CDR2 reads SMNVEV (reference sequence). V dropped 5 bases and J dropped 6 bases, with 13 bases sitting between them. CDR3 coding DNA: TGTGCCAGCAGTATCCTCAGGGGTCCCGGGGAGCTGTTTTTT. Amino acids: CASSILRGPGELFF.